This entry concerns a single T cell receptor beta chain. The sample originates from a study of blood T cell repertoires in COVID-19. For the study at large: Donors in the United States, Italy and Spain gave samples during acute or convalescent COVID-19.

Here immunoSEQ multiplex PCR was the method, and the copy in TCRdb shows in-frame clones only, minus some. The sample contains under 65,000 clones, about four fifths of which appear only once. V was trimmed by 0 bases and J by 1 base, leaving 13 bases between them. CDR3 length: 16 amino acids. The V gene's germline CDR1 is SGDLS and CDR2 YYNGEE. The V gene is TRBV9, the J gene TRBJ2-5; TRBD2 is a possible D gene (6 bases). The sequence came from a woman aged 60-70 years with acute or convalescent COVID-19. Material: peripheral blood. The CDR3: CASSVGVGGFQETQYF. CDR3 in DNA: TGTGCCAGCAGCGTAGGGGTGGGAGGTTTCCAAGAGACCCAGTACTTC. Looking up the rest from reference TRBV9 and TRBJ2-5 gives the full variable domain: DSGVTQTPKHLITATGQRVTLRCSPRSGDLSVYWYQQSLDQGLQFLIQYYNGEERAKGNILERFSAQQFPDLHSELNLSSLELGDSALYFCASSVGVGGFQETQYFGPGTRLLVL.